This TCR beta chain was documented in a study of cytomegalovirus exposure and HLA in healthy donors. This clone has just a few counts. The CDR3 is 14 residues long. Germline V lookup: CDR1 LGHNA, CDR2 YNFKEQ. The trim removed 4 bases at V and 3 bases at J, leaving 3 bases unmatched. Both 60 Vbeta primers and 13 Jbeta primers went into the PCR. Per the original methods: Counted up in a later analysis, unique TCR beta chains came to 60 million to 95 million, with around 12 million shared. Assay used: immunoSEQ multiplex PCR; TCRdb lists only in-frame clones, some missing. V and J calls and clone size are given by that table; D and trimming were obtained from the DNA. Counted here are 150,000 to 200,000 clones, 60% to 80% occurring once; the ten biggest clones make up 2.5% to 3%.

The clonotype comes from a man aged 35-49 years in good health and CMV-seronegative. The specimen was PBMCs. The V and J genes are TRBV4-2 and TRBJ2-4, with TRBD2 identical over 7 bases. This chain's CDR3 is CASSLGGGKNIQYF. The CDR3 DNA follows: TGTGCCAGCAGCCTGGGGGGGGGCAAAAACATTCAGTACTTC.